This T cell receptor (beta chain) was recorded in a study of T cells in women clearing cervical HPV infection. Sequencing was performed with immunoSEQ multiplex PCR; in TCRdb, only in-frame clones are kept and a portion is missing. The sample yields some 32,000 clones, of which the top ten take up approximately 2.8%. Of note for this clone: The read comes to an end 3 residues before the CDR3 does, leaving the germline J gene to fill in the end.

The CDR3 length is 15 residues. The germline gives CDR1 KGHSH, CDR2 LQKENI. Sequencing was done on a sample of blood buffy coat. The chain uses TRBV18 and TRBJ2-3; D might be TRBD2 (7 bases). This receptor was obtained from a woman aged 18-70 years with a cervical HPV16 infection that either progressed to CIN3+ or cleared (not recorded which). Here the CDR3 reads CASSPQEIGGETQYF. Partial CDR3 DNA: TGTGCCAGCTCTCCGCAGGAGATAGGGGGGGAGACG. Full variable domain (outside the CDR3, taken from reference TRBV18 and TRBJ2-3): NAGVMQNPRHLVRRRGQEARLRCSPMKGHSHVYWYRQLPEEGLKFMVYLQKENIIDESGMPKERFSAEFPKEGPSILRIQQVVRGDSAAYFCASSPQEIGGETQYFGPGTRLTVL.